The clone carrying this T cell receptor beta chain has a single count. Its antigen remains unknown. Libraries were prepared by immunoSEQ multiplex PCR; TCRdb keeps only in-frame clonotypes and omits some of them. The sample lists about 23,000 clones; 84% were seen once. Time point meaning: week 47, end of study. Topical imiquimod was applied with each vaccine dose, which held 300 ug of mutant IDH1 20-mer peptide. Those who donated had recent WHO grade 3 or 4 IDH1-mutant, ATRX-lost astrocytomas. This record belongs to a study of a mutant IDH1 vaccine in newly diagnosed glioma. Study-wide background: Beginning 4-6 weeks after radiotherapy alone, or with temozolomide cycles, vaccination took place. Earlier care involved radiotherapy, temozolomide, or both, and the majority received both.

Notes on the study in general: Detectable vaccine-induced immune responses arose in around 93% of patients.

Germline lookup yields CDR1 ENHRY and CDR2 SYGVKD. There are 14 residues in the CDR3. The ends lost 5 bases at V and 2 bases at J; junction bases unmatched: 4. This receptor was taken from a man aged 40-49 years with glioma. Sequencing was performed on PBMCs, taken from a glioma patient whose treatment included an IDH1 peptide vaccine. The gene calls are TRBV10-3 and TRBJ1-1; 8 nucleotides agree with TRBD1. The CDR3 DNA follows: TGTGCCATCAGTCCGCAGGGGGCCAACACTGAAGCTTTCTTT. Amino acid sequence: CAISPQGANTEAFF.